This section outlines one T cell receptor beta chain sequence together with its context. Its specific antigen is unknown. Base quality data are lacking; no much larger clone is found one base away. This sample is part of a study of blood T cells in healthy people across ages (dated by TCRdb to between 2015 and 2017). Context from the whole study: Template switching captured roughly one uniquely barcoded TCR beta cDNA molecule per two T cells in model experiments. Donors were grouped into four age groups: young (average about 15 years), middle-aged (over 35), aged (over 55) and long-lived (around 82). To track age-related changes in TCR beta repertoire diversity, the study relied on deep sequencing normalized with unique cDNA molecular identifiers. To avoid experimental bias, donors of different ages were randomly spread across the sequencing lanes. Using the same blood draw, the study looked at two additional independent replicas of 1 million unique cDNA reads for two donors, one aged 18 to 30 and the other aged 80 or older. General study outcomes and caveats: Bulk unsorted PBMC profiling prevented conclusive comparison of naive and antigen-experienced compartments. Donor CMV infection status was unknown, potentially confounding age-related changes in expanded clonotypes. Total diversity estimates from one million sequenced T cells were considered lower bounds and underestimates. Compared with the aged group, more naive CD4+ T cells, fewer expanded clones and increased TCR diversity were shown by the long-lived group, suggesting age selection. As age increased, observed TCR beta diversity per million T cells dropped in a roughly linear way, and a significant reduction was already evident by age 40. The percentage of naive T cells measured by flow cytometry correlated strongly with observed TCR beta diversity.

Systemically healthy Caucasian individuals from Russia, some 36 in total and aged roughly 6 to 100 years, were included as donors. Each donor gave 9 to 10 milliliters of peripheral blood, collected into EDTA-treated Vacutainer tubes. Ficoll-Paque density-gradient centrifugation was used to isolate PBMCs, with at least 6.5 million per sample. Total RNA, at least 6 micrograms per sample, was extracted from PBMCs with Trizol reagent. For every donor, flow cytometry on a PBMC aliquot measured the percentage of naive CD45RAhigh/CD27high T cells. Libraries were made using 5' RACE. Data came from an Illumina HiSeq 2500. The second PCR ran for roughly 7 to 11 cycles and used a J-beta primer mix along with a sample-barcoded 5' primer. A template-switch 5' adaptor carrying 12 random nucleotides introduced a unique molecular identifier onto each TCR beta cDNA molecule. Each sample yielded at least 2.5 million CDR3-containing paired-end reads. All of the RNA was converted into first-strand cDNA using the Mint cDNA synthesis kit, with a TRBC-specific oligonucleotide serving as the primer. After uracil-DNA glycosylase treatment, a first 18-cycle PCR used universal primers M1SS and BC2_uni_R on all cDNA. Turning to the authors' computational methods: Each sample was normalized by randomly selecting 1 million high-quality reads, each carrying a distinct molecular identifier. Reads sharing molecular identifiers were discarded rather than binned into consensus sequences. MiTCR, with a Q25 quality threshold and the strictest error-elimination algorithm, was used for CDR3 identification, clonotype clustering and error correction. Lower-bound total TCR beta diversity was estimated with a nonparametric unseen species model using Euler transformation. Starting from the raw public reads, TCRdb applied fastp trimming at Q25, assembled clones with MiXCR and retained in-frame beta chains. Rows are unified per CDR3 protein, each entry keeping the most common DNA and genes. The authors' filters were not applied to this entry. This sample has around 790,000 distinct CDR3 sequences in its table, and 40% to 50% of those were observed once. The ten largest clones capture 15% to 25% of the sample.

V is trimmed back by 3 bases and J by 13 bases, and the junction contains 13 bases that no gene match accounts for. The CDR3, from cysteine to phenylalanine, totals 16 residues. Only the CDR3 portion is preserved as DNA: 48 bases, with reading frame beginning at the first base. CDR1 SGHVS and CDR2 FQNEAQ are derived from the germline V gene. The chain is assembled from TRBV7-8 and TRBJ2-5, with TRBD2 identical over 14 junction bases. The specimen was blood. This clonotype originated in a man in his fifties or sixties in good health. CDR3 reads: CASSLGTSGGVNTPYF. The nucleotide sequence is given as TGTGCCAGCAGCTTGGGGACTAGCGGGGGAGTAAACACTCCGTACTTC.